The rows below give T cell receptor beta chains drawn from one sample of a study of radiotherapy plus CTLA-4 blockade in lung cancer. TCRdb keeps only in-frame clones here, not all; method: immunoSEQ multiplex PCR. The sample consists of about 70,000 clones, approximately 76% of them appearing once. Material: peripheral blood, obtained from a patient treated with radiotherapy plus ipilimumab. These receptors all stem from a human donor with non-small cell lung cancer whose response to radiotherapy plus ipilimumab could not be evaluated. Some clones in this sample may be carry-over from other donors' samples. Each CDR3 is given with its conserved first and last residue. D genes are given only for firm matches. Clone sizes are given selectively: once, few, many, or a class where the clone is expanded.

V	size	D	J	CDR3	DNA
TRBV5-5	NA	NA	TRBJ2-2	CASSKRTGELFF	TGTGCCAGCAGCAAGAGGACCGGGGAGCTGTTTTTT
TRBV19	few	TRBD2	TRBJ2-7	CASSGGLNYEQYF	TGTGCCAGTAGTGGGGGACTAAATTACGAGCAGTACTTC
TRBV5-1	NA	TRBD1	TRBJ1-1	CASSLSDRGKGGNTEAFF	TGCGCCAGCAGCCTGTCGGACAGGGGAAAAGGAGGGAACACTGAAGCTTTCTTT
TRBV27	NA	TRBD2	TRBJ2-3	CASSPSGGAPDTQYF	TGTGCCAGCAGTCCTAGCGGGGGGGCCCCAGATACGCAGTATTTT
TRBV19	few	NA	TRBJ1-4	CASSQALKLFF	TGTGCCAGTAGTCAAGCGCTTAAACTGTTTTTT
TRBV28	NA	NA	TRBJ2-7	CASRTGDAQMKQYF	TGTGCCAGCAGGACAGGCGACGCCCAGATGAAGCAGTACTTC
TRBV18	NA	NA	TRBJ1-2	CASSPGGTGYTF	TGTGCCAGCTCACCAGGAGGGACTGGCTACACCTTC
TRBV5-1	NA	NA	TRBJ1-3	CASSLLGGSGNTIYF	TGCGCCAGCAGCTTGCTAGGGGGCTCTGGAAACACCATATATTTT
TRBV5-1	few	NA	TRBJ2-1	CASSARTASYNEQFF	TGCGCCAGCAGCGCGAGGACAGCCTCCTACAATGAGCAGTTCTTC
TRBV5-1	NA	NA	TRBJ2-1	CASSLGDNYNEQFF	TGCGCCAGCAGCTTGGGAGACAACTACAATGAGCAGTTCTTC